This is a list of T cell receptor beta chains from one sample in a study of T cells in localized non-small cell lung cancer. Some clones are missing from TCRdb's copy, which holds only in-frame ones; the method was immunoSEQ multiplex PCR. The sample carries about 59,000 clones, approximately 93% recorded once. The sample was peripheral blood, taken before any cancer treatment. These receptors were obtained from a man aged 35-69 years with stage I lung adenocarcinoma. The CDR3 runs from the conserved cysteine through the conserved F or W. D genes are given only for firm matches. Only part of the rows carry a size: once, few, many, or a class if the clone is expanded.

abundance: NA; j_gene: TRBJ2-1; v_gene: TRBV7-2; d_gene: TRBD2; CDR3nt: TGTGCCAGCAGCTTAGCTAGCGGGAGCCACAATGAGCAGTTCTTC; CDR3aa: CASSLASGSHNEQFF
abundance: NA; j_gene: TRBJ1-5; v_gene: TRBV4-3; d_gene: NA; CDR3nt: TGCGCCAGCAGCCAACAAAGGGGGCAGCCCCAGCATTTT; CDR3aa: CASSQQRGQPQHF
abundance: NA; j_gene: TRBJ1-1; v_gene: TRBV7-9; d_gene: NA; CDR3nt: TGTGCCAGCAGCTTTCGGACAGAGAACACTGAAGCTTTCTTT; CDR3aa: CASSFRTENTEAFF
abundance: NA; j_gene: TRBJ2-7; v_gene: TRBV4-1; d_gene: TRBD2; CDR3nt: TGCGCCAGCAGCCAAGAGGGACTAACCTACGAGCAGTACTTC; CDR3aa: CASSQEGLTYEQYF
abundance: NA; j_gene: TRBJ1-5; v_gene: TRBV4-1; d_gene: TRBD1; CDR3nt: TGCGCCAGCAGCCAACCCAGACAGGGGGCTAGGCAGCCCCAGCATTTT; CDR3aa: CASSQPRQGARQPQHF
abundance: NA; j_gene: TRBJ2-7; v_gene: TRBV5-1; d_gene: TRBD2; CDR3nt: TGCGCCAGCAGTTACCGGACTAGCGGGAGTGAGGGGCAGTACTTC; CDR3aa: CASSYRTSGSEGQYF
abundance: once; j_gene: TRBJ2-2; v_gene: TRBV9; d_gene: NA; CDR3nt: TGTGCCAGCAGCGTAAGGTCCGGGGAGCTGTTTTTT; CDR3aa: CASSVRSGELFF
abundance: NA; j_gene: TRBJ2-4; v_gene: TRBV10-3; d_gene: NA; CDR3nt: TGTGCCATCAGTGAGCGGGACCAGGGCATTCAGTACTTC; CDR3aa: CAISERDQGIQYF
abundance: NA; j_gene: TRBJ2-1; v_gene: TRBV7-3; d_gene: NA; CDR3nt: TGTGCCAGCAGCTCTGGTCGAGGTATAGGACTCCGAGCCAATGAGCAGTTCTTC; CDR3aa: CASSSGRGIGLRANEQFF
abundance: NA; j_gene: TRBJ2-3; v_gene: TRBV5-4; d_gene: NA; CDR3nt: TGTGCCAGCAGCTTAACGGTTAGCACAGATACGCAGTATTTT; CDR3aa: CASSLTVSTDTQYF
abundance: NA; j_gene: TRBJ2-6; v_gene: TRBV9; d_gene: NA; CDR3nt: TGTGCCAGCAGCGTAGTCGGAGCCGGGGCCAACGTCCTGACTTTC; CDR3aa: CASSVVGAGANVLTF
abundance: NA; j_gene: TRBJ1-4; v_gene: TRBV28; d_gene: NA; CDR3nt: TGTGCCAGCAGTTTCAGGGCTGCTGAAAAACTGTTTTTT; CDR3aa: CASSFRAAEKLFF
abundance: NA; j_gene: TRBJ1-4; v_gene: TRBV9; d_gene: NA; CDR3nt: TGTGCCAGCAGCGTAGTTCAGGACAGTAATGAAAAACTGTTTTTT; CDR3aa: CASSVVQDSNEKLFF
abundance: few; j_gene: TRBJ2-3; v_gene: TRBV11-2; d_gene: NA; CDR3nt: TGTGCCAGCAGCCCAAGCACAGATACGCAGTATTTT; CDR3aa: CASSPSTDTQYF
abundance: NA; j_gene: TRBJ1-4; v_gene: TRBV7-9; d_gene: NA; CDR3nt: TGTGCCAGCAGCTTAGCGCGAGGGGGTGTGGGTGAAAAACTGTTTTTT; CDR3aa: CASSLARGGVGEKLFF
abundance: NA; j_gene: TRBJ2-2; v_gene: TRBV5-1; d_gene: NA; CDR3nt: TGCGCCAGCAGCTTGGGCGGCACCGGGGAGCTGTTTTTT; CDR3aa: CASSLGGTGELFF
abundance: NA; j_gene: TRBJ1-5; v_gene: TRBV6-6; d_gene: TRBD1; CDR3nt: TGTGCCAGTACCGGGACAGAGCTCAATCAGCCCCAGCATTTT; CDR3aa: CASTGTELNQPQHF